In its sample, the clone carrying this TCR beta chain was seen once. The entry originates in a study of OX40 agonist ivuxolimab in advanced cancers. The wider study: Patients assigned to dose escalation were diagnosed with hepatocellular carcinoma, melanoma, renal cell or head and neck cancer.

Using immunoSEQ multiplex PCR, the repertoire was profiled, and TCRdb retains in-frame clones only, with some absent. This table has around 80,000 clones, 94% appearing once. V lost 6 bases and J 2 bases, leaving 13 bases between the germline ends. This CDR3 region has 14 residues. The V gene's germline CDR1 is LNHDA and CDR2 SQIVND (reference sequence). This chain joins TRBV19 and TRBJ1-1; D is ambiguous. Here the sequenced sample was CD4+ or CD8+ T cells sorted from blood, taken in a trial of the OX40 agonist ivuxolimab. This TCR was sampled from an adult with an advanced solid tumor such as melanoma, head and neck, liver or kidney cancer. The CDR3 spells CASRAPGINTEAFF. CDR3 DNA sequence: TGTGCCAGTAGAGCACCGGGGATAAACACTGAAGCTTTCTTT.